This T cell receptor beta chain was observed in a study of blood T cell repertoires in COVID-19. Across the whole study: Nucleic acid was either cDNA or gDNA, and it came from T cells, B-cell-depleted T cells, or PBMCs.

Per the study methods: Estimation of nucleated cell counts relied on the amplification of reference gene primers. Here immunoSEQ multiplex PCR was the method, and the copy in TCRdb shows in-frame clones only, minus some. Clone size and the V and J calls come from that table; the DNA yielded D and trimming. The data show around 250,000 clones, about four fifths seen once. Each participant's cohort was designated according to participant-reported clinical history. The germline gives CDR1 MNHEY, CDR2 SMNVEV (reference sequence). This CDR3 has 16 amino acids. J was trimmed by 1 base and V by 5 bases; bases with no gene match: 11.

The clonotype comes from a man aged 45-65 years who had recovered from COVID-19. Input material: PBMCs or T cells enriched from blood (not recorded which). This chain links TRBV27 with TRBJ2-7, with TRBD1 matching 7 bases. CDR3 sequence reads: CASSHLPGQSSYEQYF. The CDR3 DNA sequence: TGTGCCAGCAGTCACCTTCCGGGACAGTCATCCTACGAGCAGTACTTC.